These T cell receptor beta chains were read from a single sample in a study of T cell responses to AZD1222 COVID-19 vaccine. Clones were read by immunoSEQ multiplex PCR, and TCRdb kept only the in-frame ones, dropping some. The repertoire holds about 90,000 clones, with 75% to 90% as singletons. The sequencing here drew on peripheral blood, taken 28 days after the second AZD1222 dose. The receptors originated from an adult who received the AZD1222 COVID-19 vaccine. The CDR3 runs from the conserved cysteine through the conserved F or W. A D gene is named only where the DNA matches it firmly. The size field is filled for only some rows; it gives once, few, many or a size class.

length: 18; J: TRBJ2-3; V: TRBV9; D: TRBD1; size: .; DNA: TGTGCCAGCAGCGCCCAGCTTCCCGGGACAGGGGACACAGATACGCAGTATTTT; CDR3: CASSAQLPGTGDTDTQYF
length: 14; J: TRBJ1-1; V: TRBV5-1; D: TRBD1; size: few; DNA: TGCGCCAGCAGCTTAGAGGGGGCTATTGTTGAAGCTTTCTTT; CDR3: CASSLEGAIVEAFF
length: 16; J: TRBJ2-1; V: TRBV4-2; D: .; size: .; DNA: TGTGCCAGCAGCCAAGATGCTGGGGTCATCTACAATGAGCAGTTCTTC; CDR3: CASSQDAGVIYNEQFF
length: 14; J: TRBJ2-7; V: TRBV10-3; D: TRBD2; size: .; DNA: TGTGCCATCAGTGGCAGTCCGGGAGGCTACGAGCAGTACTTC; CDR3: CAISGSPGGYEQYF
length: 15; J: TRBJ1-2; V: TRBV19; D: .; size: .; DNA: TGTGCCAGTAACAGACGGATCGACAGCAACTATGGCTACACCTTC; CDR3: CASNRRIDSNYGYTF
length: 14; J: TRBJ1-1; V: TRBV27; D: .; size: .; DNA: TGTGCCAGCAGTTTATCAGCCATGAACACTGAAGCTTTCTTT; CDR3: CASSLSAMNTEAFF
length: 12; J: TRBJ2-5; V: TRBV5-4; D: TRBD1; size: .; DNA: TGTGCCAGCAGCCGGGACAGAGAGACCCAGTACTTC; CDR3: CASSRDRETQYF
length: 12; J: TRBJ1-2; V: TRBV29-1; D: .; size: .; DNA: TGCAGCGTTGATTGGCAGAACTATGGCTACACCTTC; CDR3: CSVDWQNYGYTF
length: 14; J: TRBJ1-1; V: TRBV7-3; D: TRBD1; size: .; DNA: TGTGCCAGCAGCGGGGACAGATGGAACACTGAAGCTTTCTTT; CDR3: CASSGDRWNTEAFF
length: 15; J: TRBJ2-7; V: TRBV6-1; D: .; size: .; DNA: TGTGCCAGCAGTGAGTTTCCCGGGGGCGGCTACGAGCAGTACTTC; CDR3: CASSEFPGGGYEQYF
length: 16; J: TRBJ2-3; V: TRBV15; D: TRBD2; size: .; DNA: TGTGCCACCAGCCCCCAGCGGGGGGCTATCACAGATACGCAGTATTTT; CDR3: CATSPQRGAITDTQYF
length: 15; J: TRBJ2-1; V: TRBV9; D: TRBD2; size: .; DNA: TGTGCCAGCAGCGTAGTTAGCGGGGGCTACAATGAGCAGTTCTTC; CDR3: CASSVVSGGYNEQFF
length: 16; J: TRBJ1-3; V: TRBV4-1; D: TRBD1; size: .; DNA: TGCGCCAGCAGCCTGGGGGCACAGGGGACTGGAAACACCATATATTTT; CDR3: CASSLGAQGTGNTIYF
length: 16; J: TRBJ1-6; V: TRBV7-8; D: .; size: .; DNA: TGTGCCAGCAGCTTAGAGGGGCAGCTCTATAATTCACCCCTCCACTTT; CDR3: CASSLEGQLYNSPLHF
length: 15; J: TRBJ2-1; V: TRBV7-2; D: TRBD1; size: .; DNA: TGTGCCAGCAGCACGCAGGGGGCAGTGGGTTATGAGCAGTTCTTC; CDR3: CASSTQGAVGYEQFF
length: 14; J: TRBJ1-4; V: TRBV7-2; D: TRBD1; size: .; DNA: TGTGCCAGCAGCTCTGGACAGGTTAGGGAAAAACTGTTTTTT; CDR3: CASSSGQVREKLFF
length: 14; J: TRBJ1-1; V: TRBV13; D: .; size: .; DNA: TGTGCCAGCAGCTTAGAGTTATGGAACACTGAAGCTTTCTTT; CDR3: CASSLELWNTEAFF
length: 17; J: TRBJ1-2; V: TRBV2; D: .; size: .; DNA: TGTGCCAGCAGTCGAGTCTCCGGGACACCATCCGCGGGCGGCTACACCTTC; CDR3: CASSRVSGTPSAGGYTF
length: 17; J: TRBJ2-7; V: TRBV27; D: .; size: .; DNA: TGTGCCAGCAGTACCCGGACAGGCGGGGTAGCGACCTACGAGCAGTACTTC; CDR3: CASSTRTGGVATYEQYF
length: 16; J: TRBJ1-1; V: TRBV11-1; D: .; size: .; DNA: TGTGCCAGCAGCTTAGAAGGCCCTCTTTTGAACACTGAAGCTTTCTTT; CDR3: CASSLEGPLLNTEAFF
length: 16; J: TRBJ2-2; V: TRBV7-9; D: TRBD1; size: few; DNA: TGTGCCAGCAGCTCATTACAGGGGGCGGACACCGGGGAGCTGTTTTTT; CDR3: CASSSLQGADTGELFF
length: 15; J: TRBJ1-6; V: TRBV27; D: .; size: .; DNA: TGTGCCAGCAGTTCCGGAGTATTCGGGAATTCACCCCTCCACTTT; CDR3: CASSSGVFGNSPLHF
length: 14; J: TRBJ1-1; V: TRBV19; D: .; size: .; DNA: TGTGCCAGTAGTATGGGTTGGGTGGTAGCTGAAGCTTTCTTT; CDR3: CASSMGWVVAEAFF
length: 13; J: TRBJ2-7; V: TRBV3-1/TRBV3-2; D: .; size: .; DNA: TGTGCCAGCAGCCAAGGGCCCGGGATCGAGCAGTACTTC; CDR3: CASSQGPGIEQYF
length: 16; J: TRBJ1-2; V: TRBV23-1; D: .; size: few; DNA: TGCGCCAGCAGTCAATCGGATGGTAAGGTCCTCTATGGCTACACCTTC; CDR3: CASSQSDGKVLYGYTF
length: 14; J: TRBJ1-2; V: TRBV5-1; D: .; size: .; DNA: TGCGCCAGCAGCTTGAACAGACCAAACTATGGCTACACCTTC; CDR3: CASSLNRPNYGYTF
length: 14; J: TRBJ2-1; V: TRBV7-8; D: .; size: .; DNA: TGTGCCAGCAGCACCCTGTTCGGGCGGAATGAGCAGTTCTTC; CDR3: CASSTLFGRNEQFF
length: 14; J: TRBJ2-7; V: TRBV10-3; D: .; size: .; DNA: TGTGCCATCAGTGAGTCTGAACAGGAGTACGAGCAGTACTTC; CDR3: CAISESEQEYEQYF
length: 14; J: TRBJ1-1; V: TRBV4-1; D: TRBD1; size: once; DNA: TGCGCCAGCAGCCAAGGGGACAGATACACTGAAGCTTTCTTT; CDR3: CASSQGDRYTEAFF
length: 15; J: TRBJ1-2; V: TRBV11-2; D: .; size: .; DNA: TGTGCCAGCAGCTTAGAGGCGGGAAGCGGCTATGGCTACACCTTC; CDR3: CASSLEAGSGYGYTF
length: 15; J: TRBJ2-3; V: TRBV30; D: TRBD2; size: .; DNA: TGTGCCTGGAGTGGAGGGCGGGGGGCCAGCGATACGCAGTATTTT; CDR3: CAWSGGRGASDTQYF
length: 13; J: TRBJ2-1; V: TRBV30; D: .; size: .; DNA: TGTGCCTGGAGTGTACGCGGGGCCCGTGAGCAGTTCTTC; CDR3: CAWSVRGAREQFF
length: 13; J: TRBJ1-2; V: TRBV12-3/TRBV12-4; D: .; size: .; DNA: TGTGCCAGCAGCCCCACTATTAACTATGGCTACACCTTC; CDR3: CASSPTINYGYTF
length: 15; J: TRBJ1-1; V: TRBV19; D: .; size: .; DNA: TGTGCCAGTAGTATTTTCAAAACTATGAACACTGAAGCTTTCTTT; CDR3: CASSIFKTMNTEAFF
length: 16; J: TRBJ1-4; V: TRBV19; D: .; size: .; DNA: TGTGCCAGTAGTCACCGATGGGGAACAACTAATGAAAAACTGTTTTTT; CDR3: CASSHRWGTTNEKLFF
length: 16; J: TRBJ1-4; V: TRBV11-2; D: .; size: .; DNA: TGTGCCAGCAGCTCTACCGGGGCCCTAATTAATGAAAAACTGTTTTTT; CDR3: CASSSTGALINEKLFF
length: 12; J: TRBJ1-2; V: TRBV11-2; D: .; size: .; DNA: TGTGCCACCGCCGGACAGCGGCGAGGCTACACCTTC; CDR3: CATAGQRRGYTF
length: 14; J: TRBJ1-4; V: TRBV9; D: .; size: .; DNA: TGTGCCAGCAGCGTCGGGCAGGGTCCTGAAAAACTGTTTTTT; CDR3: CASSVGQGPEKLFF
length: 11; J: TRBJ2-3; V: TRBV6-5; D: .; size: .; DNA: TGTGCCAGCTCTAGCGCAGATACGCAGTATTTT; CDR3: CASSSADTQYF
length: 15; J: TRBJ2-3; V: TRBV4-1; D: TRBD2; size: .; DNA: TGCGCCAGCAGCCAAGACGGACTAGGGTCTGATACGCAGTATTTT; CDR3: CASSQDGLGSDTQYF
length: 15; J: TRBJ2-2; V: TRBV7-3; D: .; size: .; DNA: TGTGCCAGCAGCCCTCAACAGGCGAACACCGGGGAGCTGTTTTTT; CDR3: CASSPQQANTGELFF
length: 17; J: TRBJ2-2; V: TRBV25-1; D: .; size: .; DNA: TGTGCCAGCAGGGCCCGAACAGGGAGGGACGACACCGGGGAGCTGTTTTTT; CDR3: CASRARTGRDDTGELFF
length: 15; J: TRBJ2-1; V: TRBV7-3; D: TRBD2; size: once; DNA: TGTGCCAGCAGCGCCACTAGCGGGGGGGGCAATGAGCAGTTCTTC; CDR3: CASSATSGGGNEQFF
length: 12; J: TRBJ1-5; V: TRBV30; D: .; size: .; DNA: TGTGCCTGGAGTTCAGGCTCCTGGCCCCAGCATTTT; CDR3: CAWSSGSWPQHF
length: 16; J: TRBJ1-3; V: TRBV11-2; D: .; size: .; DNA: TGTGCCAGCAGCTTATCTCCTCGTGAGTCTGGAAACACCATATATTTT; CDR3: CASSLSPRESGNTIYF